The clone carrying this T cell receptor beta chain appeared many times. Its antigen is undetermined. The data are from a study of T-cell reconstitution after alpha-beta-depleted transplantation in children. Study results and limitations: One year after transplant, T-cell counts and diversity came mostly from newly produced T cells.

Unique molecular identifiers featured in how the TCRbeta library was prepared. TCRdb independently ran MiXCR on the PCR reads; one entry per CDR3 protein. The sample consists of approximately 490,000 distinct CDR3 sequences, over 9.5% of them appearing once. The CDR3 is made up of 13 amino acids. In germline, CDR1 is SQVTM, CDR2 ANQGSEA. V lost 6 bases to trimming and J lost 1 base, with 12 bases between them. The chain combines TRBV29-1 with TRBJ1-1, with no clear D. The sample in question was PBMCs, obtained before TCRalphabeta/CD19-depleted stem cell transplant. This receptor was obtained from a child aged 2 to 10 with inherited bone marrow failure, due to receive a stem cell transplant. CDR3 nucleotide sequence: TGCAGCGTACTAGGCGGTCCGAACACTGAAGCTTTCTTT. Protein sequence: CSVLGGPNTEAFF. Full variable domain (remainder filled in from reference TRBV29-1 and TRBJ1-1): SAVISQKPSRDICQRGTSLTIQCQVDSQVTMMFWYRQQPGQSLTLIATANQGSEATYESGFVIDKFPISRPNLTFSTLTVSNMSPEDSSIYLCSVLGGPNTEAFFGQGTRLTVV.